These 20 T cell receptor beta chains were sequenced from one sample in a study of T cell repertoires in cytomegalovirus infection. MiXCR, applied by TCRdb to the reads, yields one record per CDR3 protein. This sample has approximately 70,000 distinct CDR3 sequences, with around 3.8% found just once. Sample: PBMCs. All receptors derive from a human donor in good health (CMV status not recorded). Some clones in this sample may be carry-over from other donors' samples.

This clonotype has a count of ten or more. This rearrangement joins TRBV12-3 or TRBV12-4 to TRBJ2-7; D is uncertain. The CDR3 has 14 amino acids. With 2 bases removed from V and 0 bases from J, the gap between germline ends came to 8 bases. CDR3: CASSLYTTSYEQYF. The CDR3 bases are TGTGCCAGCAGTTTATACACTACCTCCTACGAGCAGTACTTC.

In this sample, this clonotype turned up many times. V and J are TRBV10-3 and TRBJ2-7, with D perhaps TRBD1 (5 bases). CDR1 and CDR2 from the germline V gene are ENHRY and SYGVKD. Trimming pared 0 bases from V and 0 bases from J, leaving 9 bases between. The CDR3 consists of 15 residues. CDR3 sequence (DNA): TGTGCCATCAGTGAGTCAGGGGCCGGCTCCTACGAGCAGTACTTC. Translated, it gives CAISESGAGSYEQYF.

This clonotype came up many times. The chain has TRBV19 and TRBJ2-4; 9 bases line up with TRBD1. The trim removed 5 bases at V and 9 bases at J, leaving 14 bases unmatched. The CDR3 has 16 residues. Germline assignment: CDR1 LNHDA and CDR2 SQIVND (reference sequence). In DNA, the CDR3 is TGTGCCAGTAGTTTCGAGGGACAGGGTGGTTTCGGCATTCAGTACTTC. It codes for CASSFEGQGGFGIQYF.

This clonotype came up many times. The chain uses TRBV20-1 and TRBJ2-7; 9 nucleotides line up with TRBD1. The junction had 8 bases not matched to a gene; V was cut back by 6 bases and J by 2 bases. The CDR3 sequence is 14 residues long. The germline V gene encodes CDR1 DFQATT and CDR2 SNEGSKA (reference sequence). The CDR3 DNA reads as TGCAGTGCCGTTACAGGGGGCTCCCCCTACGAGCAGTACTTC. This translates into CSAVTGGSPYEQYF.

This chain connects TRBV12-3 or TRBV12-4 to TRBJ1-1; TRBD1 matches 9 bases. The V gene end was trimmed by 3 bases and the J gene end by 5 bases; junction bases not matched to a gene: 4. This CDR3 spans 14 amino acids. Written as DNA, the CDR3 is TGTGCCAGCAGTTTTACAGGGGGCAAGACTGAAGCTTTCTTT. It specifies CASSFTGGKTEAFF.

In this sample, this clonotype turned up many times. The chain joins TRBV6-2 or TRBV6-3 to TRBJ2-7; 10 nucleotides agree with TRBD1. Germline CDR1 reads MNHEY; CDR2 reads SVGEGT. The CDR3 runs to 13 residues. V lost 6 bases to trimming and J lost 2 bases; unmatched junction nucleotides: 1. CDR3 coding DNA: TGTGCCAGCAGCGACAGGGGGCCCTACGAGCAGTACTTC. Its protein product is CASSDRGPYEQYF.

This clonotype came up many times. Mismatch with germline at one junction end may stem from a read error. The CDR3 here is CASSVAPSGGSWHF. CDR3 sequence (DNA): TGTGCCAGCAGCGTAGCCCCTAGCGGGGGGTCTTGGCACTTC. This chain uses TRBV7-8 with TRBJ2-5; TRBD2 agrees at 11 bases. Germline assignment: CDR1 SGHVS and CDR2 FQNEAQ. The CDR3 extends over 14 amino acids.

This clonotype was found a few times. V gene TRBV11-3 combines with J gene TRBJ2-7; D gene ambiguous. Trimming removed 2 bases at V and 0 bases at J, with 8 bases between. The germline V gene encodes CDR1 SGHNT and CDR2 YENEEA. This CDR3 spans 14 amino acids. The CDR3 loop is CASSLQPSSYEQYF. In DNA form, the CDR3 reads TGTGCCAGCAGCTTACAACCGAGCTCCTACGAGCAGTACTTC.

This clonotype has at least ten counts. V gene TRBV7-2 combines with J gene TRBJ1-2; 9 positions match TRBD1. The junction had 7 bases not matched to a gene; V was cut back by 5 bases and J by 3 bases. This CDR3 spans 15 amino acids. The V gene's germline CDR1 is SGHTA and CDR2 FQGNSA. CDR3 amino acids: CASSLPQGAHYGYTF. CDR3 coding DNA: TGTGCCAGCAGCCTCCCACAGGGGGCCCACTATGGCTACACCTTC. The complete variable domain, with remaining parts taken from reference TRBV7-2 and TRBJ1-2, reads GAGVSQSPSNKVTEKGKDVELRCDPISGHTALYWYRQSLGQGLEFLIYFQGNSAPDKSGLPSDRFSAERTGGSVSTLTIQRTQQEDSAVYLCASSLPQGAHYGYTFGSGTRLTVV.

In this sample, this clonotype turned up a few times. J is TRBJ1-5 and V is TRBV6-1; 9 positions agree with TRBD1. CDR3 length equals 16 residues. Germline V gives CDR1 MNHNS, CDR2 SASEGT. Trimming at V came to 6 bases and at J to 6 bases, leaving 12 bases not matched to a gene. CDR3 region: CASSPLGTGRGQPQHF. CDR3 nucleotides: TGTGCCAGCAGCCCCCTTGGGACAGGGAGAGGTCAGCCCCAGCATTTT.

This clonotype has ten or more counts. This chain's CDR3 is CASSPLGYNEQFF. CDR3 in DNA: TGTGCCAGCAGCCCATTAGGGTACAATGAGCAGTTCTTC. V and J are TRBV7-6 and TRBJ2-1; D is uncertain. The germline gives CDR1 SGHVS, CDR2 FNYEAQ. V lost 5 bases to trimming and J lost 4 bases, with 9 bases between them. This CDR3 is 13 amino acids long.

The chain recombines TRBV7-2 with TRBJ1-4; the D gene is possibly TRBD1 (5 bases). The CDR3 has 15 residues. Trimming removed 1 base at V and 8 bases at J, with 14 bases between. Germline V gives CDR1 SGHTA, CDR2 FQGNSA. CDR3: CASSLVGRVNEKLFF. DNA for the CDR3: TGTGCCAGCAGCTTAGTGGGCAGGGTAAACGAAAAACTGTTTTTT.

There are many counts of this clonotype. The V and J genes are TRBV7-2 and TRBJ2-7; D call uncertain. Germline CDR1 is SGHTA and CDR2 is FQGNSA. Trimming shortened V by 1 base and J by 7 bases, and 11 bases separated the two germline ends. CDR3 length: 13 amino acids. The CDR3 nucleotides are TGTGCCAGCAGCTTAGACCCTCGAGGAGAGCAGTACGTC. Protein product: CASSLDPRGEQYV.

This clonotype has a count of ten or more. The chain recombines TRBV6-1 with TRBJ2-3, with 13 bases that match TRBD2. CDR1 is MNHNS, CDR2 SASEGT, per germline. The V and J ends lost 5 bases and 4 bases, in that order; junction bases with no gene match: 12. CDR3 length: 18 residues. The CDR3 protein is CASSYALGLAGRADTQYF. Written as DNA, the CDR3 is TGTGCCAGCAGTTACGCCTTGGGACTAGCGGGACGAGCAGATACGCAGTATTTT.

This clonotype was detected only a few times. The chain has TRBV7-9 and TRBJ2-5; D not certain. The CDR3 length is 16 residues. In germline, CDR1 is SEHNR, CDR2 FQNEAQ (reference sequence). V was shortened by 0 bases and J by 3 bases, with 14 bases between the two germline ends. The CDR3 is CASSLALGTVKETQYF. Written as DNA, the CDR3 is TGTGCCAGCAGCTTAGCGCTGGGTACAGTCAAAGAGACCCAGTACTTC.

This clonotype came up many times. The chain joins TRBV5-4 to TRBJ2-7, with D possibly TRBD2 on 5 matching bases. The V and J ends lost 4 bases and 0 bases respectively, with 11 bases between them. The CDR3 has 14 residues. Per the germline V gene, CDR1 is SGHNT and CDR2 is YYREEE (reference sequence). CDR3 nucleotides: TGTGCCAGCAGCCTGGAGGCTAGCTCCTACGAGCAGTACTTC. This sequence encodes CASSLEASSYEQYF.

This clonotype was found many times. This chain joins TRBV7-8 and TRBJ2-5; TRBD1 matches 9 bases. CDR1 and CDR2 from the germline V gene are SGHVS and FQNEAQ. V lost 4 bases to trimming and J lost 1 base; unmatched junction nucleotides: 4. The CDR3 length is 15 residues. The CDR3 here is CASSSGTGLQETQYF. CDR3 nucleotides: TGTGCCAGCAGCTCCGGGACAGGGCTCCAAGAGACCCAGTACTTC.

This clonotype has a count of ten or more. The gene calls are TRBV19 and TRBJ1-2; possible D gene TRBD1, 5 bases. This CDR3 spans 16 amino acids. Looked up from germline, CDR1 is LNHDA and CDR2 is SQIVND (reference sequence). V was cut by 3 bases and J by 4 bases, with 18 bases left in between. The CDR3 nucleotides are TGTGCCAGTAGTATCGGTCAGGGACGACCTCTCTATGGCTACACCTTC. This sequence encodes CASSIGQGRPLYGYTF. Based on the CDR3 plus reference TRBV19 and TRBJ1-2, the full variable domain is DGGITQSPKYLFRKEGQNVTLSCEQNLNHDAMYWYRQDPGQGLRLIYYSQIVNDFQKGDIAEGYSVSREKKESFPLTVTSAQKNPTAFYLCASSIGQGRPLYGYTFGSGTRLTVV.

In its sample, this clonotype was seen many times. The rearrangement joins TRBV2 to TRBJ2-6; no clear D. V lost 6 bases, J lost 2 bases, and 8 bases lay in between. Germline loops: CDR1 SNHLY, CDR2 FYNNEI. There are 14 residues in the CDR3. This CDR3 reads CASRESPGANVLTF. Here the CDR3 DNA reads TGTGCCAGCAGGGAGTCGCCTGGGGCCAACGTCCTGACTTTC.

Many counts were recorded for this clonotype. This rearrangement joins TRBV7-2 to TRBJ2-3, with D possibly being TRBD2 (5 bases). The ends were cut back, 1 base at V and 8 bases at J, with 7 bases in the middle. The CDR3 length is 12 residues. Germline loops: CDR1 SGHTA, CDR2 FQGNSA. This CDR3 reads CASSLDGGTQYF. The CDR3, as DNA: TGTGCCAGCAGCTTAGACGGAGGTACGCAGTATTTT.